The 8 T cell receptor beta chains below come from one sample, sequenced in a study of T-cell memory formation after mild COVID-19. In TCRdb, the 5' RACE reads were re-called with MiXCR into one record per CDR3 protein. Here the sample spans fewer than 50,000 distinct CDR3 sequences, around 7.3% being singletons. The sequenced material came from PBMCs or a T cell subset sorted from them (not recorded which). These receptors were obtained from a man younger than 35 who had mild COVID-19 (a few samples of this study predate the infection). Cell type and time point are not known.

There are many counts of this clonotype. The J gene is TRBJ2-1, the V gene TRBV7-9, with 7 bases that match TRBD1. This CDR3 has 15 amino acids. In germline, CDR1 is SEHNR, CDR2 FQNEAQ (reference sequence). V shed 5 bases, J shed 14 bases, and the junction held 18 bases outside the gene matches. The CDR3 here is CASSPQGERSWVEFF. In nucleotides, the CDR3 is TGTGCCAGCAGCCCCCAGGGGGAGCGGTCTTGGGTAGAGTTCTTC.

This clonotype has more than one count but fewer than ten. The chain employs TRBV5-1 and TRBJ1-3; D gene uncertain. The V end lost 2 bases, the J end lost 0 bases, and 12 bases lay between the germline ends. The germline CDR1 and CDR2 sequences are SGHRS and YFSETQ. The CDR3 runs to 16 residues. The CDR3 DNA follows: TGCGCCAGCAGCTTATCGATGCAGGTCTCTGGAAACACCATATATTTT. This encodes CASSLSMQVSGNTIYF.

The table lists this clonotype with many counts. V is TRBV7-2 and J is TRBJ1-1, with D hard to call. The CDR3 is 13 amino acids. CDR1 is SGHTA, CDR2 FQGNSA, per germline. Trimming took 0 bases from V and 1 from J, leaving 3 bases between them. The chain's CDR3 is CASSLAKNTEAFF. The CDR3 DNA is TGTGCCAGCAGCTTAGCCAAGAACACTGAAGCTTTCTTT.

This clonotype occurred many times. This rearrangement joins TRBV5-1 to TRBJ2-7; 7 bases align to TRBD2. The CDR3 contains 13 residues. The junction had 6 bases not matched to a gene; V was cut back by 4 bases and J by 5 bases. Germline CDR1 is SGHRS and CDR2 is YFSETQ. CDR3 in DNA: TGCGCCAGCAGCCCGGGGGGACTGCACGAGCAGTACTTC. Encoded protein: CASSPGGLHEQYF.

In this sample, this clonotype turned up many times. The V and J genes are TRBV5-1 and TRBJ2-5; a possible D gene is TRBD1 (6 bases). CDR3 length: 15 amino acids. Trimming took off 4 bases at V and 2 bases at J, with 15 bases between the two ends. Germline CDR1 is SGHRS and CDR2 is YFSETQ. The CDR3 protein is CASSPRTAGQETQYF. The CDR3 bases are TGCGCCAGCAGCCCGAGGACAGCAGGGCAAGAGACCCAGTACTTC.

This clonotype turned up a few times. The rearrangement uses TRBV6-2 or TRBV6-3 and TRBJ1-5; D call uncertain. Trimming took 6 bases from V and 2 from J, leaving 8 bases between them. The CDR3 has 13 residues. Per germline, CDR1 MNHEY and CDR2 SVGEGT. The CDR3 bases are TGTGCCAGCAGGGGCTATCGCAATCAGCCCCAGCATTTT. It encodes CASRGYRNQPQHF.

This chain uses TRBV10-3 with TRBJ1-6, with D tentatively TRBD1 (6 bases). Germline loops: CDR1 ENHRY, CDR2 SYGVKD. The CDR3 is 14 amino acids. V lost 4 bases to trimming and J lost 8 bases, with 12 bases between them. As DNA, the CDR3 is TGTGCCATCAGTGTGTCGGGGGCCCATTCACCCCTCCACTTT. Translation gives CAISVSGAHSPLHF.

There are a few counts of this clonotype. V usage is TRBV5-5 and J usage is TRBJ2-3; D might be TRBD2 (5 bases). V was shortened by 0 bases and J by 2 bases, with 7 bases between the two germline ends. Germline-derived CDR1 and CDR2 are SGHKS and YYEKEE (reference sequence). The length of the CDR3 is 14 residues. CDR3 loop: CASSLAGSTDTQYF. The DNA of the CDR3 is TGTGCCAGCAGCTTGGCGGGGTCCACAGATACGCAGTATTTT.